This T cell receptor beta chain was recovered during a study of blood T cell repertoires in COVID-19. Study details: The United States, Italy and Spain were the sources of the acute and convalescent COVID-19 samples.

Sequenced by immunoSEQ multiplex PCR; TCRdb stores in-frame clones only, minus some. Of 200,000 to 250,000 clones listed, under 85% are singletons. The material sequenced was PBMCs or T cells enriched from blood (not recorded which). The receptor was derived from a man in his sixties who had recovered from COVID-19.

In nucleotides, the CDR3 is TGTGCCAGCAGCTTCCGGACAGGGTCTACCGGGGAGCTGTTTTTT. Translation: CASSFRTGSTGELFF. The rearrangement joins TRBV11-2 to TRBJ2-2; 8 bases fit TRBD1. This CDR3 region has 15 residues. Germline assignment: CDR1 SGHAT and CDR2 FQNNGV. After removal of 3 bases from V and 5 bases from J, the junction contained 5 bases not matched to a gene. The variable domain in full, completed from reference TRBV11-2 and TRBJ2-2, reads EAGVAQSPRYKIIEKRQSVAFWCNPISGHATLYWYQQILGQGPKLLIQFQNNGVVDDSQLPKDRFSAERLKGVDSTLKIQPAKLEDSAVYLCASSFRTGSTGELFFGEGSRLTVL.